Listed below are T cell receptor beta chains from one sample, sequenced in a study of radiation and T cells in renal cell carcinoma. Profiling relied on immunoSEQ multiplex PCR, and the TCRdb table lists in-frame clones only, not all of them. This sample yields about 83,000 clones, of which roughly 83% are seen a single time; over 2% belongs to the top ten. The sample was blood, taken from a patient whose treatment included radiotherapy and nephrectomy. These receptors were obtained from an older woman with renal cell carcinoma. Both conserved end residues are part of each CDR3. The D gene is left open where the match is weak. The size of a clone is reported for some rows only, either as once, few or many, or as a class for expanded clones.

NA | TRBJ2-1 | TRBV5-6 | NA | CASSLGGGSKFF | TGTGCCAGCAGCTTAGGTGGGGGATCCAAGTTCTTC
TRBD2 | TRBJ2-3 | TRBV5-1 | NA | CASSSGASGGATDTQYF | TGCGCCAGCAGCTCAGGGGCTAGCGGGGGGGCCACAGATACGCAGTATTTT
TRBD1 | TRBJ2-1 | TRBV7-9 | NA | CASRGQGESYNEQFF | TGTGCCAGCAGAGGACAGGGTGAGTCCTACAATGAGCAGTTCTTC
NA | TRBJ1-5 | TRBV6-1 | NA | CASSDGGLSNQPQHF | TGTGCCAGCAGTGATGGCGGACTTAGCAATCAGCCCCAGCATTTT
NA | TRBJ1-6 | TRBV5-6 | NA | CASSLRAGTYSPLHF | TGTGCCAGCAGCTTGAGAGCAGGGACCTATTCACCCCTCCACTTT
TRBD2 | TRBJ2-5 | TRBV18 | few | CASSLSLGGSKQETQYF | TGTGCCAGCTCACTCTCTCTCGGGGGGTCGAAACAAGAGACCCAGTACTTC
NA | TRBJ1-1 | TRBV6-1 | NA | CASSEFSLHPGPEAFF | TGTGCCAGCAGTGAATTCAGTCTCCATCCCGGACCTGAAGCTTTCTTT
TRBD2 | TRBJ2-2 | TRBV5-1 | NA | CASSLALAGAGDTGELFF | TGCGCCAGCAGCTTGGCACTAGCGGGAGCCGGGGACACCGGGGAGCTGTTTTTT
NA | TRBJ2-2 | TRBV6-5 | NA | CASRSGGSGLFF | TGTGCCAGCAGATCTGGGGGGAGCGGGCTGTTTTTT
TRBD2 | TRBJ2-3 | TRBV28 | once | CASSFATSGVSSTDTQYF | TGTGCCAGCAGTTTCGCCACTAGCGGGGTCTCTAGCACAGATACGCAGTATTTT
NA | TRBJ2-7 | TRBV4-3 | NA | CASSQEAGFSYEQYF | TGCGCCAGCAGCCAAGAGGCAGGCTTCTCCTACGAGCAGTACTTC
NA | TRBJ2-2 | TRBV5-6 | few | CASSRDVGGGELFF | TGTGCCAGCAGCCGGGACGTGGGGGGCGGGGAGCTGTTTTTT
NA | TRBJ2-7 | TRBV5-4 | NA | CASSLPGSAYEQYF | TGTGCCAGCAGCTTGCCGGGGTCGGCCTACGAGCAGTACTTC
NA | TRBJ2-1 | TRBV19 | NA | CASSTLWSLLNNEQFF | TGTGCCAGTAGTACACTGTGGTCGCTCCTTAACAATGAGCAGTTCTTC
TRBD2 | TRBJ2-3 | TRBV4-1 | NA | CASSPRLAGGPTQYF | TGCGCCAGCAGCCCCCGACTAGCGGGGGGTCCGACGCAGTATTTT
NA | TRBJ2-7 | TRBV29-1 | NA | CSVARTPYEQYF | TGCAGCGTTGCACGCACCCCCTACGAGCAGTACTTC
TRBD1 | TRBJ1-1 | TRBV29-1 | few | CSVMQGVTEAFF | TGCAGCGTGATGCAGGGGGTCACTGAAGCTTTCTTT
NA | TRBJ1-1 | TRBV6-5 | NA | CASSYHGGNTEAFF | TGTGCCAGCAGTTACCACGGGGGTAACACTGAAGCTTTCTTT
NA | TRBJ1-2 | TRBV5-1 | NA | CASSSTGRYGYTF | TGCGCCAGCAGCTCGACAGGCCGCTATGGCTACACCTTC
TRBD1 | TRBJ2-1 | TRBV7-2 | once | CASSFGQGYNEQFF | TGTGCCAGCAGCTTCGGACAGGGCTACAATGAGCAGTTCTTC
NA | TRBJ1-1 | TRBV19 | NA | CASSMSLVGTEAFF | TGTGCCAGTAGTATGAGTTTGGTGGGCACTGAAGCTTTCTTT
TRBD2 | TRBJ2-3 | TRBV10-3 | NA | CAISGSTSGSPDTQYF | TGTGCCATCAGTGGAAGCACTAGCGGGAGTCCAGATACGCAGTATTTT
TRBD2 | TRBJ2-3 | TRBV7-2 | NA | CASSLALGLAGDTDTQYF | TGTGCCAGCAGCTTAGCCCTGGGACTAGCGGGAGATACGGATACGCAGTATTTT
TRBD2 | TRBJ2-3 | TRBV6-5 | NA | CASSYSSSGSTDTQYF | TGTGCCAGCAGTTACTCTTCTAGCGGAAGCACAGATACGCAGTATTTT
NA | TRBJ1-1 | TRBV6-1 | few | CASSAQFDWNTEAFF | TGTGCCAGCAGTGCCCAGTTCGACTGGAACACTGAAGCTTTCTTT
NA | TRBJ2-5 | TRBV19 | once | CASSIGELGWDRTQYF | TGTGCCAGTAGTATCGGGGAGCTGGGGTGGGATCGGACCCAGTACTTC
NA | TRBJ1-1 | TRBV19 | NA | CASSASGNTEAFF | TGTGCCAGTAGTGCCTCAGGGAACACTGAAGCTTTCTTT